These T cell receptor beta chains were read from a single sample in a study of blood T cell repertoires in COVID-19. Clones were sequenced by immunoSEQ multiplex PCR, and TCRdb holds only the in-frame ones, with some missing. The sample comprises about 170,000 clones, roughly four fifths of which are singletons, and about 2.7% rests with the top ten. The source material was peripheral blood. The receptors derive from a human donor with acute or convalescent COVID-19. The donor label of this sample is uncertain. Both conserved end residues are part of each CDR3. D genes are given only for firm matches. The size entry is marked missing in some rows and otherwise reads once, few, many or a size class.

d_gene	abundance	v_gene	j_gene	len	CDR3nt	CDR3aa
-	-	TRBV19	TRBJ2-6	11	TGTGCCAGTAGTACCTACAACGTCCTGACTTTC	CASSTYNVLTF
TRBD2	-	TRBV5-1	TRBJ2-1	16	TGCGCCAGCAGCAGGACTAGCCCCGGGGGGCCGGATGAGCAGTTCTTC	CASSRTSPGGPDEQFF
-	-	TRBV3-1/TRBV3-2	TRBJ1-1	13	TGTGCCAGCAGCCTTGCGGGGGTCACTGAAGCTTTCTTT	CASSLAGVTEAFF
-	-	TRBV5-1	TRBJ2-7	14	TGCGCCAGCAGCTCTGACAGGAACTCCTACGAGCAGTACTTC	CASSSDRNSYEQYF
-	few	TRBV6-2/TRBV6-3	TRBJ1-2	18	TGTGCCAGCAGTTACTCAAGGTTTGCTACAGCTACTAACTATGGCTACACCTTC	CASSYSRFATATNYGYTF
-	-	TRBV9	TRBJ1-2	15	TGTGCCAGCAGCGTAGATCCAGCCGTAGCCTATGGCTACACCTTC	CASSVDPAVAYGYTF
TRBD2	-	TRBV5-4	TRBJ2-3	15	TGTGCCAGCAGTGGACTAGGCATGGGCACAGATACGCAGTATTTT	CASSGLGMGTDTQYF
TRBD2	-	TRBV18	TRBJ2-7	15	TGTGCCAGCTCGCCTACTAGCGGGGGTTCCTACGAGCAGTACTTC	CASSPTSGGSYEQYF
-	-	TRBV7-2	TRBJ1-5	14	TGTGCCAGCAGCTCCAGGACCCACGAGGGGCCCCAGCATTTT	CASSSRTHEGPQHF
TRBD1	-	TRBV28	TRBJ2-7	15	TGTGCCAGCAGTCCCCCAGGACAGGGGTCCTACGAGCAGTACTTC	CASSPPGQGSYEQYF
TRBD2	-	TRBV2	TRBJ2-1	15	TGTGCCAGCAGCCCCGTTGGGCTAGCGGGAGGCGAGCAGTTCTTC	CASSPVGLAGGEQFF
-	-	TRBV14	TRBJ2-1	16	TGTGCCAGCAGCCAAGAGCGGGGCTACTCCTACAATGAGCAGTTCTTC	CASSQERGYSYNEQFF
-	-	TRBV3-1/TRBV3-2	TRBJ2-7	16	TGTGCCAGCAGCCAACGACTAGTAAAGAGCTCCTACGAGCAGTACTTC	CASSQRLVKSSYEQYF
-	-	TRBV9	TRBJ2-3	15	TGTGCCAGCAGCGATTTTGGACAAGTGGCAGATACGCAGTATTTT	CASSDFGQVADTQYF
TRBD2	-	TRBV30	TRBJ2-7	15	TGTGCCTGGAATTTTAGGGCGGGGGGGCCCTACGAGCAGTACTTC	CAWNFRAGGPYEQYF
TRBD2	-	TRBV7-3	TRBJ2-1	19	TGTGCCAGCAGCCCCCAATCGGGACTAGCGGGGGGGCACTACAATGAGCAGTTCTTC	CASSPQSGLAGGHYNEQFF
-	-	TRBV28	TRBJ1-4	14	TGTGCCAGCAGTCTCTGGAGAGCCGGTGAAAAACTGTTTTTT	CASSLWRAGEKLFF